These 30 T cell receptor beta chains were sequenced from one sample in a study of cytomegalovirus exposure and HLA in healthy donors. A multiplex PCR was run with 60 Vbeta primers and 13 Jbeta primers. Produced via immunoSEQ multiplex PCR; TCRdb's table is partial and in-frame only. The sample contains approximately 150,000 clones, roughly 80% of which appear only once. Input material: PBMCs. All receptors derive from a man between 18 and 35 years old in good health and CMV-seropositive.

Remarks on this clone: The identical CDR3 is also encoded by other nucleotide sequences in the sample. The chain employs TRBV21-1 and TRBJ1-1. TRBV21-1 counts as a pseudogene. The CDR3 spans 19 residues. The CDR3 loop is CASSKGRDLPLNMNTEAFF. The CDR3 bases are TGTGCCAGCAGCAAAGGGCGGGACCTACCATTGAACATGAACACTGAAGCTTTCTTT.

V and J are TRBV2 and TRBJ2-2, with 10 bases fitting TRBD2. Losses at the gene ends were 5 bases for V and 7 bases for J; bases not matched to a gene: 7. In germline, CDR1 is SNHLY, CDR2 FYNNEI. The CDR3 loop spans 15 amino acids. CDR3 in amino acids: CASSPSGGAYGELFF. In nucleotides, the CDR3 is TGTGCCAGCAGTCCGAGCGGGGGGGCTTACGGGGAGCTGTTTTTT.

The rearrangement joins TRBV7-9 to TRBJ1-3; D is possibly TRBD1 (5 bases). This CDR3 contains 16 residues. Germline V gene data show CDR1 as SEHNR and CDR2 as FQNEAQ (reference sequence). V lost 4 bases to trimming and J lost 2 bases, with 15 bases between them. This CDR3 reads CASSSRVQGPGNTIYF. In nucleotides, the CDR3 is TGTGCCAGCAGCTCTAGAGTGCAGGGCCCTGGAAACACCATATATTTT.

CDR3 amino acids: CASSSRNGLAVYNEQFF. The CDR3, as DNA: TGTGCCAGCAGCTCCAGAAATGGACTAGCGGTCTACAATGAGCAGTTCTTC. V usage is TRBV13 and J usage is TRBJ2-1, with TRBD2 matching over 10 bases. V lost 4 bases to trimming and J lost 3 bases; unmatched junction nucleotides: 9. The CDR3 is 17 amino acids. CDR1 and CDR2 from the germline V gene are PRHDT and FYEKMQ (reference sequence).

CDR3 in amino acids: CASKKAGRDGEQYF. In nucleotides, the CDR3 is TGTGCCAGCAAGAAAGCGGGGAGGGATGGCGAGCAGTACTTC. The chain is built from TRBV7-2 and TRBJ2-7; TRBD2 agrees at 7 bases. This CDR3 comprises 14 residues. In germline, CDR1 is SGHTA, CDR2 FQGNSA. The ends lost 7 bases at V and 6 bases at J; junction bases unmatched: 12.

This clone has just a few counts. The CDR3 here is CASSLRDRVRVAGNTIYF. CDR3 sequence (DNA): TGTGCCAGCAGCTTAAGGGACAGGGTTAGAGTTGCTGGAAACACCATATATTTT. V is TRBV13 and J is TRBJ1-3; 9 bases fit TRBD1. The CDR3 length is 18 residues. Germline V gene sequence: CDR1 PRHDT, CDR2 FYEKMQ (reference sequence). J gave up 2 bases and V 2 bases, and 10 bases lay outside the gene matches.

The DNA of the CDR3 is TGTGCCAGCAGCCCCTCCGTACAGGCAACTTCATCCTATGGCTACACCTTC. Its protein product is CASSPSVQATSSYGYTF. The chain has TRBV9 and TRBJ1-2; a weak D match, TRBD1 (5 bases). V lost 4 bases and J lost 4, with 23 bases in between. This CDR3 is 17 amino acids long. CDR1 is SGDLS, CDR2 YYNGEE, per germline.

This clone was counted between two and nine times. The J gene is TRBJ2-5, the V gene TRBV2, with a tentative D call TRBD2 (6 bases). Trimming shortened V by 7 bases and J by 4 bases, and 22 bases separated the two germline ends. This CDR3 contains 16 residues. CDR1 SNHLY and CDR2 FYNNEI come from the germline V gene. DNA for the CDR3: TGTGCCAGCAAATGGAGGGGAGGTCTCACCGTAGAGACCCAGTACTTC. Its protein product is CASKWRGGLTVETQYF. The full variable domain, in which reference TRBV2 and TRBJ2-5 provide the parts outside the CDR3, is EPEVTQTPSHQVTQMGQEVILRCVPISNHLYFYWYRQILGQKVEFLVSFYNNEISEKSEIFDDQFSVERPDGSNFTLKIRSTKLEDSAMYFCASKWRGGLTVETQYFGPGTRLLVL.

This chain joins TRBV19 and TRBJ1-5; D is perhaps TRBD1 (5 bases). CDR1 and CDR2 from the germline V gene are LNHDA and SQIVND (reference sequence). The CDR3 covers 21 residues. V lost 7 bases, J lost 0 bases, and 31 bases lay in between. The CDR3 sequence is CASTATRPRTLQSYSNQPQHF. The CDR3 DNA is TGTGCCAGTACCGCCACACGCCCGAGGACACTCCAGAGCTATAGCAATCAGCCCCAGCATTTT.

This clone was detected a few times. This chain joins TRBV27 and TRBJ1-2; 10 positions match TRBD1. This CDR3 is 15 amino acids long. The V and J ends lost 2 bases and 3 bases, in that order; junction bases with no gene match: 3. From germline, CDR1 is MNHEY and CDR2 SMNVEV (reference sequence). As DNA, the CDR3 is TGTGCCAGCAGTTTAAGGACAGGGGGGGACTATGGCTACACCTTC. Its protein is CASSLRTGGDYGYTF.

V gene TRBV27 combines with J gene TRBJ1-2; D may be TRBD1 (6 bases). CDR1 is MNHEY, CDR2 SMNVEV, per germline (reference sequence). This CDR3 comprises 14 residues. V was cut by 4 bases and J by 4 bases, with 13 bases left in between. CDR3 coding DNA: TGTGCCAGCAGTTCTTGGGGGCCTGGCTATGGCTACACCTTC. Amino acid sequence: CASSSWGPGYGYTF.

The chain employs TRBV15 and TRBJ2-3, with 9 bases matching TRBD2. The CDR3 has 16 amino acids. Germline lookup yields CDR1 LNHNV and CDR2 YYDKDF (reference sequence). Trimming at V came to 1 base and at J to 0 bases, leaving 2 bases not matched to a gene. CDR3 in amino acids: CATSRVGTSSTDTQYF. In DNA form, the CDR3 reads TGTGCCACCAGCAGAGTCGGGACTAGCAGCACAGATACGCAGTATTTT. The variable domain in full, completed from reference TRBV15 and TRBJ2-3, reads DAMVIQNPRYQVTQFGKPVTLSCSQTLNHNVMYWYQQKSSQAPKLLFHYYDKDFNNEADTPDNFQSRRPNTSFCFLDIRSPGLGDTAMYLCATSRVGTSSTDTQYFGPGTRLTVL.

Only one count was recorded for this clone. The chain couples TRBV6-1 to TRBJ2-1; 9 bases align to TRBD1. Trimming removed 3 bases from V and 5 bases from J; junction bases left unmatched: 5. Looked up from germline, CDR1 is MNHNS and CDR2 is SASEGT. The CDR3 is 15 residues long. Here the CDR3 reads CASSEGTGIDNEQFF. The CDR3 DNA reads as TGTGCCAGCAGTGAGGGGACAGGGATCGACAATGAGCAGTTCTTC.

The J gene is TRBJ2-2, the V gene TRBV7-8; a possible D gene is TRBD1 (6 bases). Between the trimmed V and J ends, which lost 1 base and 0 bases, there was a span of 6 bases. This CDR3 is built from 15 residues. Germline CDR1 SGHVS, CDR2 FQNEAQ. The CDR3 here is CASSLGTANTGELFF. Here the CDR3 DNA reads TGTGCCAGCAGCTTAGGGACAGCGAACACCGGGGAGCTGTTTTTT.

This chain links TRBV11-2 with TRBJ2-3, with 10 bases that match TRBD1. CDR1 is SGHAT and CDR2 is FQNNGV in the germline V gene. The trim removed 5 bases at V and 0 bases at J, leaving 5 bases unmatched. The CDR3 has 16 amino acids. The CDR3 DNA is TGTGCCAGCAGCCAAGGACAGGGGGGAAGCACAGATACGCAGTATTTT. Translated: CASSQGQGGSTDTQYF.

This clone was found once. The chain carries TRBV21-1 and TRBJ2-1; the table's D call of TRBD1 was not tested on the DNA. TRBV21-1 is a pseudogene segment. This CDR3 has 17 amino acids. CDR3 amino acids: CASSSSEGDRVGNEQFF. CDR3 DNA sequence: TGTGCCAGCAGCTCCAGCGAAGGGGATCGGGTAGGAAATGAGCAGTTCTTC.

The genes are TRBV2 and TRBJ2-7; 9 positions match TRBD2. Losses at the gene ends were 7 bases for V and 6 bases for J; bases not matched to a gene: 7. The CDR3 runs to 13 residues. From germline, CDR1 is SNHLY and CDR2 FYNNEI. The CDR3 DNA is TGTGCCAGCACTAGCGGGGTGGCCTCCGAGCAGTACTTC. Translated: CASTSGVASEQYF.

V usage is TRBV13 and J usage is TRBJ2-2, with 9 positions matching TRBD2. The ends lost 4 bases at V and 0 bases at J; junction bases unmatched: 6. CDR3 size: 17 residues. Germline V lookup: CDR1 PRHDT, CDR2 FYEKMQ (reference sequence). This CDR3 is CASSSSSGESNTGELFF. The CDR3 region has the DNA TGTGCCAGCAGCTCTTCTAGCGGGGAGTCGAACACCGGGGAGCTGTTTTTT.

This chain joins TRBV27 and TRBJ1-1; perhaps TRBD1 as D (6 bases). CDR1 is MNHEY and CDR2 is SMNVEV in the germline V gene (reference sequence). CDR3 length: 13 residues. Trimming removed 8 bases at V and 5 bases at J, with 15 bases between. The CDR3 nucleotides read TGTGCCAGCTATGGAATCGGACAGACTGAAGCTTTCTTT. This sequence encodes CASYGIGQTEAFF.

The gene calls are TRBV29-1 and TRBJ2-3, with 8 bases identical to TRBD1. This CDR3 region has 15 residues. Germline-derived CDR1 and CDR2 are SQVTM and ANQGSEA. V lost 1 base and J lost 1; bases outside the gene matches: 4. The CDR3, as DNA: TGCAGCGTTGAAGGTCAGGGGGCAGGCACAGATACGCAGTATTTT. Translated, it gives CSVEGQGAGTDTQYF.

The chain couples TRBV6-5 to TRBJ1-4, with D hard to call. The germline V gene encodes CDR1 MNHEY and CDR2 SVGAGI. There are 15 residues in the CDR3. V dropped 6 bases and J dropped 3 bases, with 14 bases sitting between them. CDR3 loop: CASSTSGGANEKLFF. Here the CDR3 DNA reads TGTGCCAGCAGCACCTCCGGCGGGGCTAATGAAAAACTGTTTTTT.

The table lists this clone with a count of one. The chain combines TRBV7-2 with TRBJ1-3, with D perhaps TRBD1 (6 bases). Trimming took off 6 bases at V and 0 bases at J, with 24 bases between the two ends. This CDR3 contains 19 residues. Germline CDR1 is SGHTA and CDR2 is FQGNSA. CDR3 region: CASSFHPIGGRYSGNTIYF. CDR3 DNA: TGTGCCAGCAGTTTCCACCCCATTGGGGGCCGATACTCTGGAAACACCATATATTTT.

This clone was observed once. The J gene is TRBJ1-6, the V gene TRBV27; D is undetermined. Deletions cut 3 bases from V and 0 bases from J, with 9 bases between. This CDR3 has 16 residues. CDR1 and CDR2 (germline): MNHEY, SMNVEV (reference sequence). This CDR3 reads CASSLAWSSYNSPLHF. For the CDR3, the DNA is TGTGCCAGCAGTTTGGCCTGGAGCTCCTATAATTCACCCCTCCACTTT.

The chain recombines TRBV19 with TRBJ1-1; possibly TRBD1 for D (5 bases). The CDR3 length is 15 residues. Trimming took off 3 bases at V and 5 bases at J, with 16 bases between the two ends. Germline V gives CDR1 LNHDA, CDR2 SQIVND (reference sequence). DNA of the CDR3: TGTGCCAGTAGTATCTTGACCCTAAAGGGGACTGAAGCTTTCTTT. Its protein is CASSILTLKGTEAFF. Using reference TRBV19 and TRBJ1-1 for the parts outside the CDR3, the full variable domain is DGGITQSPKYLFRKEGQNVTLSCEQNLNHDAMYWYRQDPGQGLRLIYYSQIVNDFQKGDIAEGYSVSREKKESFPLTVTSAQKNPTAFYLCASSILTLKGTEAFFGQGTRLTVV.

V is TRBV11-3 and J is TRBJ2-2; no clear D gene. V was trimmed by 5 bases and J by 4 bases, leaving 11 bases between them. Germline CDR1 reads SGHNT; CDR2 reads YENEEA. This CDR3 contains 14 residues. CDR3 DNA: TGTGCCAGCAGCCAGTCCCGCTCCACCGGGGAGCTGTTTTTT. The encoded protein is CASSQSRSTGELFF.

The chain combines TRBV27 with TRBJ1-1; D might be TRBD1 (5 bases). In germline, CDR1 is MNHEY, CDR2 SMNVEV (reference sequence). The CDR3 contains 14 residues. V dropped 8 bases and J dropped 1 base, with 14 bases sitting between them. In nucleotides, the CDR3 is TGTGCCAGCGCTGTTTATGGGGCGAACACTGAAGCTTTCTTT. Translated, it gives CASAVYGANTEAFF.

Comments on this clone: The junction shows a germline mismatch at one end, possibly a read error. The rearrangement joins TRBV10-3 to TRBJ1-5; D is perhaps TRBD1 (6 bases). The CDR3 runs 14 residues. Germline CDR1 is ENHRY and CDR2 is SYGVKD. The CDR3 region is CAISGTDSNQPQHF. For the CDR3, the DNA is TGTGCCATCAGTGGGACAGACAGCAATCAGCCTCAGCATTTT.

Only a few counts were recorded for this clone. The chain combines TRBV18 with TRBJ2-2, with a tentative D call TRBD2 (6 bases). This CDR3 has 13 residues. Germline V gene data show CDR1 as KGHSH and CDR2 as LQKENI. V gave up 3 bases and J gave up 7 bases, with 9 bases separating them. The CDR3 loop is CASSPGGLGELFF. The CDR3 DNA follows: TGTGCCAGCTCACCGGGAGGTCTCGGGGAGCTGTTTTTT.

This clone was seen once. CDR3 DNA: TGTGCCAGCTCACCGGGGGCAGTCGGCAAAAACATTCAGTACTTC. Protein product: CASSPGAVGKNIQYF. The chain joins TRBV18 to TRBJ2-4; perhaps TRBD1 as D (6 bases). The CDR3 spans 15 residues. Germline V gene lookup returns CDR1 KGHSH and CDR2 LQKENI. The V gene lost 3 bases and the J gene lost 3 bases, with 12 bases spanning the gap. The whole variable domain, remainder taken from reference TRBV18 and TRBJ2-4, is NAGVMQNPRHLVRRRGQEARLRCSPMKGHSHVYWYRQLPEEGLKFMVYLQKENIIDESGMPKERFSAEFPKEGPSILRIQQVVRGDSAAYFCASSPGAVGKNIQYFGAGTRLSVL.

The chain uses TRBV7-8 and TRBJ2-7, with D possibly being TRBD2 (5 bases). V was clipped by 5 bases and J by 3 bases, with 17 bases between them. The germline V gene has CDR1 SGHVS and CDR2 FQNEAQ. CDR3 length: 15 amino acids. This chain's CDR3 is CASSRDPGGFYEQYF. The CDR3 DNA follows: TGTGCCAGCAGCCGCGACCCCGGAGGATTCTACGAGCAGTACTTC. The full variable domain, its missing parts supplied by reference TRBV7-8 and TRBJ2-7, is GAGVSQSPRYKVAKRGQDVALRCDPISGHVSLFWYQQALGQGPEFLTYFQNEAQLDKSGLPSDRFFAERPEGSVSTLKIQRTQQEDSAVYLCASSRDPGGFYEQYFGPGTRLTVT.